Listed here are 16 T cell receptor beta chains from one sample, sequenced in a study of OX40 agonist ivuxolimab in advanced cancers. This table comes from immunoSEQ multiplex PCR, and its TCRdb copy is limited to in-frame clones, with some not included. The sample holds about 30,000 clones; approximately 90% are singletons and the top ten take 20% to 25%. The sample in question was CD4+ or CD8+ T cells sorted from blood, obtained in a trial of the OX40 agonist ivuxolimab. The receptors stem from an adult with an advanced solid tumor such as melanoma, head and neck, liver or kidney cancer.

V usage is TRBV7-6 and J usage is TRBJ2-7; no clear D gene. CDR1 is SGHVS, CDR2 FNYEAQ, per germline. The V and J ends lost 5 bases and 7 bases respectively, with 15 bases between them. This CDR3 comprises 13 residues. The CDR3 nucleotides read TGTGCCAGCAGCCGCGCCCCCAGCGAGGAGCAGTACTTC. Protein: CASSRAPSEEQYF. The whole variable domain, remainder taken from reference TRBV7-6 and TRBJ2-7, is GAGVSQSPRYKVTKRGQDVALRCDPISGHVSLYWYRQALGQGPEFLTYFNYEAQQDKSGLPNDRFSAERPEGSISTLTIQRTEQRDSAMYRCASSRAPSEEQYFGPGTRLTVT.

This clone has just one count. The rearrangement joins TRBV25-1 to TRBJ2-1, with 8 nucleotides matching TRBD1. This CDR3 is built from 14 residues. The germline gives CDR1 MGHDK, CDR2 SYGVNS. J gave up 5 bases and V 8 bases, and 8 bases lay outside the gene matches. The CDR3 loop reads CASGQGFLDNEQFF. In nucleotides, the CDR3 is TGTGCCAGCGGACAGGGTTTTTTGGACAATGAGCAGTTCTTC.

V gene TRBV5-1 combines with J gene TRBJ2-3; D may be TRBD1 (6 bases). Per germline, CDR1 SGHRS and CDR2 YFSETQ. CDR3 size: 15 residues. Trimming stripped 0 bases from V and 0 bases from J, with 8 bases between. The CDR3 DNA reads TGCGCCAGCAGCTTGGCTACAGGGAGCACAGATACGCAGTATTTT. Protein product: CASSLATGSTDTQYF.

The J gene is TRBJ2-7, the V gene TRBV5-4; weak D call: TRBD2 (5 bases). CDR1 and CDR2 from the germline V gene are SGHNT and YYREEE (reference sequence). The CDR3 spans 18 residues. V dropped 2 bases and J dropped 3 bases, with 24 bases sitting between them. The CDR3 region has the DNA TGTGCCAGCAGCTTTCGATTGATTGTCGGGGAAGGAGACTACGAGCAGTACTTC. It translates to CASSFRLIVGEGDYEQYF. The variable domain in full, with the rest retrieved from reference TRBV5-4 and TRBJ2-7, is ETGVTQSPTHLIKTRGQQVTLRCSSQSGHNTVSWYQQALGQGPQFIFQYYREEENGRGNFPPRFSGLQFPNYSSELNVNALELDDSALYLCASSFRLIVGEGDYEQYFGPGTRLTVT.

The chain links TRBV4-3 to TRBJ1-2, with TRBD1 identical over 9 bases. Per the germline V gene, CDR1 is LGHNA and CDR2 is YSLEER. The V and J ends lost 4 bases and 5 bases, in that order; junction bases with no gene match: 5. The length of the CDR3 is 14 residues. In DNA form, the CDR3 reads TGCGCCAGCAGCCCGACAGGGGGGAGGTATGGCTACACCTTC. Amino acids: CASSPTGGRYGYTF.

The chain carries TRBV11-2 and TRBJ1-2, with 7 bases lining up with TRBD1. Per germline, CDR1 SGHAT and CDR2 FQNNGV. The length of the CDR3 is 13 residues. V lost 5 bases to trimming and J lost 6 bases; unmatched junction nucleotides: 6. The CDR3 DNA reads as TGTGCCAGCAGCGCGGGACAGACGGATGGCTACACCTTC. Translation gives CASSAGQTDGYTF.

This chain links TRBV7-9 with TRBJ2-7, with 14 bases that match TRBD2. The CDR3 runs 17 residues. V dropped 10 bases and J dropped 6; count of bases not matched to a gene: 17. Germline values: CDR1 SEHNR, CDR2 FQNEAQ (reference sequence). The CDR3, as DNA: TGTGCCACAAGGCCGGGACTAGCGGGAGAAGGGGCGGGCGAGCAGTACTTC. This translates into CATRPGLAGEGAGEQYF.

The chain links TRBV7-9 to TRBJ2-2; 9 bases match TRBD1. CDR3 length equals 16 residues. Per germline, CDR1 SEHNR and CDR2 FQNEAQ (reference sequence). V was pared by 2 bases and J by 7 bases, with 8 bases of the junction left unmatched. The CDR3 sequence: CASSLIGQGSDGELFF. As DNA, the CDR3 is TGTGCCAGCAGCTTAATAGGACAGGGGTCGGACGGGGAGCTGTTTTTT.

This chain joins TRBV6-5 and TRBJ1-1; possible D gene TRBD1, 5 bases. The CDR3 consists of 14 residues. Between the trimmed V and J ends, which lost 0 bases and 11 bases, there was a span of 16 bases. Germline V lookup: CDR1 MNHEY, CDR2 SVGAGI. This chain's CDR3 is CASSYSNVRDGAFF. In DNA, the CDR3 is TGTGCCAGCAGTTACTCGAATGTCAGGGACGGCGCTTTCTTT.

The J gene is TRBJ2-7, the V gene TRBV5-5; D is possibly TRBD2 (7 bases). Germline-derived CDR1 and CDR2 are SGHKS and YYEKEE (reference sequence). The CDR3 loop spans 14 amino acids. Trimming pared 4 bases from V and 4 bases from J, leaving 15 bases between. The chain's CDR3 is CASSTRGGEYEQYF. The CDR3 DNA sequence: TGTGCCAGCAGCACTAGGGGGGGTGAGTACGAGCAGTACTTC. Looking up the rest from reference TRBV5-5 and TRBJ2-7 gives the full variable domain: DAGVTQSPTHLIKTRGQQVTLRCSPISGHKSVSWYQQVLGQGPQFIFQYYEKEERGRGNFPDRFSARQFPNYSSELNVNALLLGDSALYLCASSTRGGEYEQYFGPGTRLTVT.

The sample holds one count of this clone. This chain uses TRBV7-7 with TRBJ2-5, with 12 bases that match TRBD2. The CDR3 consists of 16 residues. Germline assignment: CDR1 SSHAT and CDR2 FNYEAQ (reference sequence). Losses at the gene ends were 5 bases for V and 5 bases for J; bases not matched to a gene: 9. The CDR3 reads CASSRTTSGRAETQYF. CDR3 bases: TGTGCCAGCAGCCGAACGACTAGCGGGAGAGCGGAGACCCAGTACTTC.

This chain uses TRBV11-2 with TRBJ2-7; D is perhaps TRBD2 (5 bases). CDR3 length: 13 residues. CDR1 is SGHAT, CDR2 FQNNGV, per germline. Trimming shortened V by 7 bases and J by 1 base, and 11 bases separated the two germline ends. CDR3 in amino acids: CASIPRGSYEQYF. DNA for the CDR3: TGTGCCAGCATCCCCCGAGGGTCCTACGAGCAGTACTTC.

As regards this clone: One end of the junction varies from germline; a read error may be responsible. The gene calls are TRBV4-3 and TRBJ1-2; 9 bases map to TRBD1. Germline V lookup: CDR1 LGHNA, CDR2 YSLEER. The CDR3 runs 16 residues. The DNA for the CDR3 is TGCGCCAGCAGCAAAGAAAGGGACAGGGCTTACTATGGCTACACCTTC. Its translation: CASSKERDRAYYGYTF.

The gene calls are TRBV7-2 and TRBJ2-5, with 9 bases fitting TRBD2. V lost 1 base and J lost 2; bases outside the gene matches: 11. The V gene's germline CDR1 is SGHTA and CDR2 FQGNSA. The CDR3 loop spans 18 amino acids. CDR3 DNA sequence: TGTGCCAGCAGCTTAGGTGGGGGACTAGCTGAACATCAAGAGACCCAGTACTTC. Translated: CASSLGGGLAEHQETQYF.

This chain links TRBV19 with TRBJ2-5, with D possibly matching TRBD2 (5 bases). This CDR3 spans 13 amino acids. Germline V lookup: CDR1 LNHDA, CDR2 SQIVND (reference sequence). Trimming shortened V by 4 bases and J by 2 bases, and 8 bases separated the two germline ends. The CDR3 DNA is TGTGCCAGTAGTAAGACGGGGCAAGAGACCCAGTACTTC. This codes for CASSKTGQETQYF.

The chain joins TRBV27 to TRBJ2-3; 7 nucleotides agree with TRBD2. The CDR3 runs to 14 residues. Germline lookup yields CDR1 MNHEY and CDR2 SMNVEV (reference sequence). J lost 6 bases, V lost 2 bases, and 5 bases had no gene match. The CDR3 loop reads CASSLLRGGDTQYF. The CDR3 DNA is TGTGCCAGCAGTTTACTTCGGGGAGGGGATACGCAGTATTTT.